This T cell receptor beta chain was captured by sequencing in a study of molecular identifiers for immune sequencing clone quantification. Study results and limitations: Clones carrying above 20 RNA copies accounted for over 97% of effector molecules, under 1% in naive cells. Jurkat TCR RNA spiked in from one cell reportedly remained identifiable amid about 1 million naive cells. Highly expanded clones may be undercounted when identical TCR molecules share barcodes.

Libraries used about 18,000 to 1,100,000 sorted naive CD8 T cells and 10%, 30% or 50% RNA input. The germline CDR1 and CDR2 sequences are MNHEY and SMNVEV (reference sequence). The CDR3 length is 15 residues. V was pared by 4 bases and J by 0 bases, with 12 bases between. TCRdb passed the PCR reads through MiXCR, listing each CDR3 protein once. The sample includes around 470,000 distinct CDR3 sequences, about 26% of them seen just once. With regard to this clonotype: Its antigen is unidentified.

The source is a human donor in good health. Some libraries in this study had Jurkat cell RNA spiked in. V and J are TRBV27 and TRBJ1-1; the D gene is possibly TRBD1 (6 bases). Source material: naive CD8+ T cells from blood, with Jurkat cell RNA spiked in. Described subset: FACS-sorted CD8+CD4-CCR7+CD45RA+ naive T cells. The CDR3 sequence: CASSSIDRLNTEAFF. In nucleotides, the CDR3 is TGTGCCAGCAGTTCTATCGACAGGTTGAACACTGAAGCTTTCTTT.